This entry lists 29 T cell receptor beta chains sequenced from one sample in a study of cytotoxic CD8 clonotypes in ibrutinib-treated CLL. This table comes from immunoSEQ multiplex PCR, and its TCRdb copy is limited to in-frame clones, with some not included. The sample contains fewer than 150,000 clones, about 85% of which appear only once. The specimen was PBMCs, collected after 24 months of ibrutinib treatment. The receptors originated from a human donor with chronic lymphocytic leukemia.

This clone was found a few times. This chain connects TRBV10-3 to TRBJ2-2, with TRBD1 as a possible D gene (5 bases). This CDR3 has 12 residues. The germline gives CDR1 ENHRY, CDR2 SYGVKD. The V and J ends lost 8 bases and 7 bases respectively, with 11 bases between them. This chain's CDR3 is CAISQGSGELFF. CDR3 DNA sequence: TGTGCCATCTCGCAGGGTAGCGGGGAGCTGTTTTTT.

This sequence joins TRBV4-2 and TRBJ1-2; D perhaps matches TRBD1 (5 bases). The CDR3 covers 14 residues. V shed 0 bases and J shed 8 bases, with 13 bases lying between them. Germline lookup yields CDR1 LGHNA and CDR2 YNFKEQ. CDR3 nucleotides: TGTGCCAGCAGCCAAGATAGAGGGGTAGGGGGCTACACCTTC. Its protein product is CASSQDRGVGGYTF.

The rearrangement joins TRBV5-8 to TRBJ1-1, with a possible D match to TRBD1 (6 bases). Germline CDR1 is SGHTS and CDR2 is YDEGEE. This CDR3 is built from 11 residues. V lost 5 bases, J lost 7 bases, and 9 bases lay in between. The CDR3 spells CASRRTVEAFF. CDR3 nucleotide sequence: TGTGCCAGCAGGAGGACAGTTGAAGCTTTCTTT.

The V and J genes are TRBV28 and TRBJ1-6; D not certain. Germline loops: CDR1 MDHEN, CDR2 SYDVKM. Deletions cut 4 bases from V and 6 bases from J, with 10 bases between. This CDR3 contains 14 residues. The CDR3 protein is CASSSMGSNSPLHF. CDR3 DNA sequence: TGTGCCAGCAGTTCGATGGGGTCTAATTCACCCCTCCACTTT.

This clone was counted a few times. This chain links TRBV6-1 with TRBJ1-5; TRBD1 aligns across 9 bases. The CDR3 consists of 15 residues. The V and J ends lost 0 bases and 7 bases, in that order; junction bases with no gene match: 4. The germline gives CDR1 MNHNS, CDR2 SASEGT. The CDR3 reads CASSEAGTGPQPQHF. The DNA of the CDR3 is TGTGCCAGCAGTGAAGCGGGGACAGGGCCGCAGCCCCAGCATTTT.

This clone was seen only once. The chain combines TRBV25-1 with TRBJ2-1, with no clear D. Trimming left V 8 bases short and J 9 bases short, with 17 bases between. Germline V lookup: CDR1 MGHDK, CDR2 SYGVNS. The CDR3 is 13 residues long. The CDR3 region is CASALQTNPEQFF. The CDR3 nucleotides are TGTGCCAGCGCCCTTCAGACAAACCCTGAGCAGTTCTTC.

V gene TRBV9 combines with J gene TRBJ1-4, with D possibly being TRBD1 (5 bases). Trimming took 3 bases from V and 2 from J, leaving 14 bases between them. Germline V gene lookup returns CDR1 SGDLS and CDR2 YYNGEE. The CDR3 sequence is 16 residues long. CDR3 sequence reads: CASSEGLKWTNEKLFF. CDR3 in DNA: TGTGCCAGCAGCGAGGGACTTAAATGGACTAATGAAAAACTGTTTTTT.

The chain has TRBV6-5 and TRBJ1-6; 7 nucleotides align to TRBD1. Germline loops: CDR1 MNHEY, CDR2 SVGAGI. CDR3 length: 14 amino acids. V dropped 10 bases and J dropped 6; count of bases not matched to a gene: 9. CDR3 sequence reads: CATGRQGFNSPLHF. CDR3 nucleotides: TGTGCCACCGGCCGACAGGGTTTTAATTCACCCCTCCACTTT.

The chain employs TRBV28 and TRBJ2-3, with 8 positions matching TRBD2. Germline values: CDR1 MDHEN, CDR2 SYDVKM. The V segment lost 5 bases and the J segment 2 bases; nucleotides outside the gene matches: 12. The CDR3 runs to 17 residues. Here the CDR3 reads CASSPPLPAGDTDTQYF. DNA for the CDR3: TGTGCCAGCAGTCCCCCTCTCCCAGCGGGGGACACAGATACGCAGTATTTT.

The V call is TRBV6-6, the J call TRBJ2-1, with TRBD1 identical over 9 bases. The CDR3 covers 12 residues. Germline CDR1 and CDR2: MNHNY and SVGAGI (reference sequence). V was pared by 7 bases and J by 8 bases, with 3 bases of the junction left unmatched. The CDR3: CASNRGLDEQFF. The CDR3 bases are TGTGCCAGCAACAGGGGGCTGGATGAGCAGTTCTTC.

The rearrangement joins TRBV30 to TRBJ2-2; 9 bases are a match to TRBD1. V shed 3 bases, J shed 4 bases, and the junction held 15 bases outside the gene matches. The CDR3 has 18 amino acids. CDR1 and CDR2 (germline): GTSNPN, SVGIG (reference sequence). CDR3 sequence reads: CAWRALIGRGQGTGELFF. As DNA, the CDR3 is TGTGCCTGGAGGGCCCTGATTGGACGGGGACAGGGCACCGGGGAGCTGTTTTTT.

The CDR3 is CASSMGYRSNSNQPQHF. The CDR3 bases are TGTGCCAGTAGTATGGGATACAGGAGTAATAGCAATCAGCCCCAGCATTTT. The chain links TRBV19 to TRBJ1-5, with D possibly matching TRBD1 (5 bases). This CDR3 is 17 amino acids long. CDR1 is LNHDA and CDR2 is SQIVND in the germline V gene (reference sequence). Trimming left V 3 bases short and J 0 bases short, with 15 bases between.

The V and J genes are TRBV18 and TRBJ2-3; possibly TRBD1 for D (6 bases). V was cut by 3 bases and J by 1 base, with 11 bases left in between. The CDR3 totals 15 residues. The germline V gene has CDR1 KGHSH and CDR2 LQKENI. In DNA, the CDR3 is TGTGCCAGCTCACCCACAGGGTCCGGCACAGATACGCAGTATTTT. Amino acids: CASSPTGSGTDTQYF.

V gene TRBV6-4 combines with J gene TRBJ1-6, with 8 bases matching TRBD1. V trimming: 5 bases; J trimming: 6 bases; junction bases outside the gene matches: 6. This CDR3 has 15 amino acids. Germline V gene lookup returns CDR1 MRHNA and CDR2 SNTAGT. The CDR3 DNA is TGTGCCAGCAGTCCGAGGGACAGGAGTAATTCACCCCTCCACTTT. Translation: CASSPRDRSNSPLHF.

The V and J genes are TRBV6-1 and TRBJ1-2; unclear D gene. The CDR3 is 15 residues long. Looked up from germline, CDR1 is MNHNS and CDR2 is SASEGT. Trimming cost V 2 bases and J 2 bases, with 12 bases left between them. The CDR3 bases are TGTGCCAGCAGTGAAATTTTCGAAGACAACTATGGCTACACCTTC. Amino acid sequence: CASSEIFEDNYGYTF.

The J gene is TRBJ2-5, the V gene TRBV6-4, with TRBD2 identical over 9 bases. The J segment lost 4 bases and the V segment lost 2 bases, leaving 5 bases of the junction unmatched. The CDR3 totals 15 residues. CDR1 is MRHNA, CDR2 SNTAGT, per germline. In DNA form, the CDR3 reads TGTGCCAGCAGTGACGAAGCGGGGGGCCCAGAGACCCAGTACTTC. This codes for CASSDEAGGPETQYF.

This clone was counted a few times. This chain connects TRBV2 to TRBJ1-5; TRBD1 is a possible D gene (5 bases). Germline lookup yields CDR1 SNHLY and CDR2 FYNNEI. Trimming left V 11 bases short and J 2 bases short, with 13 bases between. CDR3 size: 13 residues. The CDR3 bases are TGTGCCGGATCACAGGATGGCAATCAGCCCCAGCATTTT. This sequence encodes CAGSQDGNQPQHF.

This clone was found many times. The chain joins TRBV7-9 to TRBJ1-5, with 9 bases fitting TRBD1. The germline gives CDR1 SEHNR, CDR2 FQNEAQ (reference sequence). CDR3 length equals 14 residues. Trimming removed 2 bases from V and 12 bases from J; junction bases left unmatched: 8. The CDR3 loop reads CASSLNRGLSRQHF. The CDR3 DNA is TGTGCCAGCAGCTTAAACAGGGGGCTCTCGCGCCAGCATTTT.

This chain uses TRBV4-3 with TRBJ1-2, with D possibly TRBD1 on 6 matching bases. Trimming stripped 1 base from V and 4 bases from J, with 13 bases between. This CDR3 comprises 15 residues. Germline values: CDR1 LGHNA, CDR2 YSLEER. The DNA of the CDR3 is TGCGCCAGCAGCCAAGGAGTGTCAGGGGCCTATGGCTACACCTTC. This gives the protein CASSQGVSGAYGYTF.

The rearrangement uses TRBV7-2 and TRBJ1-6; D uncertain. Per the germline V gene, CDR1 is SGHTA and CDR2 is FQGNSA. Trimming shortened V by 9 bases and J by 8 bases, and 14 bases separated the two germline ends. The CDR3 loop spans 13 amino acids. The CDR3 spells CASAQRIHSPLHF. The CDR3, as DNA: TGTGCCAGTGCTCAGCGAATTCATTCACCCCTCCACTTT.

V gene TRBV29-1 combines with J gene TRBJ2-7; D remains unclear. Germline lookup yields CDR1 SQVTM and CDR2 ANQGSEA. The V gene lost 5 bases and the J gene lost 1 base, with 21 bases spanning the gap. The CDR3 covers 16 residues. CDR3 loop: CSVSDRVPSLSYEQYF. The CDR3 nucleotides read TGCAGCGTTTCTGATAGGGTACCTTCCTTATCCTACGAGCAGTACTTC.

This clone turned up a few times. The rearrangement links TRBV10-3 to TRBJ2-1; tentative D call: TRBD1 (5 bases). The CDR3 loop spans 14 amino acids. The ends were cut back, 10 bases at V and 4 bases at J, with 17 bases in the middle. CDR1 ENHRY and CDR2 SYGVKD come from the germline V gene. The CDR3 coding sequence is TGTGCCAACAAAAAGGGGTCGGGTTACAATGAGCAGTTCTTC. Translating gives CANKKGSGYNEQFF.

V usage is TRBV27 and J usage is TRBJ1-4; D gene unclear. V was clipped by 6 bases and J by 5 bases, with 22 bases between them. The CDR3 runs 17 residues. Germline-derived CDR1 and CDR2 are MNHEY and SMNVEV (reference sequence). CDR3 sequence (DNA): TGTGCCAGCAGCCGTAATCCCAGAGGCGGACGAAATGAAAAACTGTTTTTT. This encodes CASSRNPRGGRNEKLFF.

The rearrangement links TRBV19 to TRBJ2-4, with 9 bases matching TRBD1. The germline V gene has CDR1 LNHDA and CDR2 SQIVND (reference sequence). The CDR3 runs 14 residues. J lost 7 bases, V lost 4 bases, and 5 bases had no gene match. Written as DNA, the CDR3 is TGTGCCAGTAGTACGTCCGGGACAGGGAACATTCAGTACTTC. Translating it yields CASSTSGTGNIQYF.

The rearrangement links TRBV6-5 to TRBJ2-2, with a possible D match to TRBD1 (5 bases). The ends were cut back, 0 bases at V and 4 bases at J, with 9 bases in the middle. The germline V gene has CDR1 MNHEY and CDR2 SVGAGI. This CDR3 has 15 amino acids. The CDR3 protein is CASSYSTGSTGELFF. Here the CDR3 DNA reads TGTGCCAGCAGTTACTCAACAGGATCCACCGGGGAGCTGTTTTTT.

The chain carries TRBV5-6 and TRBJ1-5; D is perhaps TRBD1 (5 bases). CDR1 and CDR2 from the germline V gene are SGHDT and YYEEEE. CDR3 size: 14 residues. Trimming left V 4 bases short and J 6 bases short, with 14 bases between. CDR3 sequence reads: CASSIWGSSQPQHF. The CDR3 bases are TGTGCCAGCAGCATCTGGGGGTCTAGTCAGCCCCAGCATTTT.

The chain couples TRBV7-9 to TRBJ2-5; D perhaps matches TRBD1 (5 bases). The V gene's germline CDR1 is SEHNR and CDR2 FQNEAQ (reference sequence). The ends were cut back, 5 bases at V and 3 bases at J, with 13 bases in the middle. The CDR3 extends over 14 amino acids. CDR3 residues: CASSPWGTEETQYF. The CDR3, as DNA: TGTGCCAGCAGCCCGTGGGGCACGGAAGAGACCCAGTACTTC. Full variable domain (rest looked up from reference TRBV7-9 and TRBJ2-5): DTGVSQNPRHKITKRGQNVTFRCDPISEHNRLYWYRQTLGQGPEFLTYFQNEAQLEKSRLLSDRFSAERPKGSFSTLEIQRTEQGDSAMYLCASSPWGTEETQYFGPGTRLLVL.

The CDR3 DNA reads TGCGCCAGCAGCTTGGAGGTGAACACCGGGGAGCTGTTTTTT. Its protein product is CASSLEVNTGELFF. The gene calls are TRBV5-1 and TRBJ2-2, with no clear D. CDR3 length: 14 residues. V gave up 0 bases and J gave up 1 base, with 4 bases separating them. Germline-derived CDR1 and CDR2 are SGHRS and YFSETQ.

This clone was seen only once. The rearrangement links TRBV10-3 to TRBJ1-2, with 10 positions matching TRBD1. The length of the CDR3 is 14 residues. The junction had 9 bases not matched to a gene; V was cut back by 6 bases and J by 8 bases. CDR1 ENHRY and CDR2 SYGVKD come from the germline V gene. The CDR3: CAIRLPGQGRGYTF. The CDR3 coding sequence is TGTGCCATCAGGCTCCCGGGACAGGGGCGAGGCTACACCTTC.